This T cell receptor (beta chain) emerged from a study of blood T cell repertoires in COVID-19. On the study more broadly: Material from acute and convalescent COVID-19 was sourced from the United States, Italy and Spain. PBMCs, B-cell-depleted T cells, or T cells provided the cDNA or gDNA that made up the material.

As originally analysed: How many nucleated cells were present was estimated from reference gene primer amplification. Profiling relied on immunoSEQ multiplex PCR, and the TCRdb table lists in-frame clones only, not all of them. V, J and clone size are those of that table, while D and trimming were read from the DNA. In the table there are 200,000 to 250,000 clones, roughly nine tenths of which are singletons. Trimming pared 1 base from V and 1 base from J, leaving 12 bases between. The CDR3 loop spans 16 amino acids. Germline values: CDR1 SGHDT, CDR2 YYEEEE. This chain connects TRBV5-6 to TRBJ2-1; D is perhaps TRBD2 (6 bases). The receptor was isolated from a woman aged 50 to 60 with acute or convalescent COVID-19. The specimen sequenced was peripheral blood. CDR3 in amino acids: CASSLSPGASYNEQFF. The CDR3 DNA reads TGTGCCAGCAGCTTGTCCCCGGGAGCTTCCTACAATGAGCAGTTCTTC.